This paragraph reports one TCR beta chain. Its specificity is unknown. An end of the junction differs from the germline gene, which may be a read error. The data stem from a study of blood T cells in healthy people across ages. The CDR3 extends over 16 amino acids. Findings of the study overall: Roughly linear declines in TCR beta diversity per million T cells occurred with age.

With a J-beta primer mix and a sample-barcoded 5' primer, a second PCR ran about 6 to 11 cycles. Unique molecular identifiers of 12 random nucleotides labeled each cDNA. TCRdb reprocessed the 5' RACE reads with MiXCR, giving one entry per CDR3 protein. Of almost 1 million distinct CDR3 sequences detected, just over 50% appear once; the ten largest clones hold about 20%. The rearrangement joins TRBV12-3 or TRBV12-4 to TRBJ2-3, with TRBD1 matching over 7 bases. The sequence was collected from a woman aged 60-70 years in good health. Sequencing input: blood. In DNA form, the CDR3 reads TGTGCCGGCAGTTTAGGGGGACAGTCCGGCACAGATACGCAGTATTTT. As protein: CAGSLGGQSGTDTQYF.